This T cell receptor (beta chain) was sequenced for a study of cytomegalovirus exposure and HLA in healthy donors (dated by TCRdb to 2017 to 2019). About the investigation overall: An earlier analysis of approximately 640 of the donors reported 276 Gb of sequence data and 117 million unique TCR beta sequences from about 200 million T cells. Approximately 300 gigabases of sequencing data and approximately 85 million unique TCR sequences were included in an early release covering about 700 HLA-typed donors. Among the roughly 400 genotyped donors, around 79% belonged to the genetic ancestry cluster associated with self-reported Caucasian donors. The study aimed to test whether cataloging public T cell receptors could reveal signatures of past pathogen exposure. The study profiled the T cell repertoires of some 610 subjects by immunosequencing and related them to cytomegalovirus serostatus. A separate validation cohort of 90 to 150 different subjects was used in addition to the roughly 720-subject first cohort. The study combined high-throughput TCR immunosequencing, statistical association of individual TCRs with disease status, and machine learning to predict cytomegalovirus infection status. To study patterns of TCR occurrence, a later analysis re-analyzed previously published TCR beta repertoires from several hundred donors and added high-resolution HLA genotyping. In the later analysis, no new phenotypic data were used to find candidate immune exposures; instead, reliance was placed on TCR beta sequences and their occurrence across donors. An earlier analysis of about 600 of the donors used high-throughput TCR beta sequencing to judge whether each TCR beta V gene segment behaved as functional or pseudogenic. Alongside the repertoire data, information on donor age, sex, ethnicity and CMV serostatus was compiled. Genome-wide SNP genotypes for about 60% of the roughly 700 donors were used in a later genetic analysis, which treated that subset as a discovery cohort. Every discovery cohort repertoire had been produced on one sequencing platform. HLA typing covered class I and class II loci at four-digit resolution. Typing coverage differed by locus: A, B, C, DRB1 and DQB1 were typed in roughly 620-640 donors, DQA1 in about 510, DPA1 in some 610, and DPB1 in just under 490. Roughly five DR-DQ haplotypes were treated as single units for association and clustering because of strong linkage in the cohort. Across some 400 genotyped donors of the cohort, an average of approximately 220,000 unique TCR beta nucleotide sequences per donor were sequenced, and roughly 17% of those sequences were non-productive.

What the work shows at the level of the full study, not this receptor alone: A later analysis reported that several top co-occurrence clusters appeared linked to parvovirus B19, influenza, CMV and Epstein-Barr virus. Some IMGT-functional V segments, including TRBV6-2 and TRBV6-3, could not be distinguished by the 87-base-pair reads and were therefore excluded. Compared with the approximately 670-donor mean, donors in an Asian-associated ancestry cluster had fewer N-insertions in productive TCRs, according to a later genetic analysis. Because some donors lacked HLA typing at each locus, the association tests relied only on the typed subset. Roughly uniform sequencing depth across donors was assumed in presence/absence analyses, although this assumption may not hold. In both the original and validation cohorts, the classifier was reported to diagnose cytomegalovirus status with high specificity and sensitivity. The cohort was sequenced for TCR beta chains only, and without alpha or paired-chain data the features that could be detected were limited. The authors suggested that the approach could potentially be extended to other disease states and immunological phenotypes. A cluster of highly shared sequence variants was judged likely to represent a technical artifact of the sequencing pipeline. In a later analysis, HLA-associated TCR beta chains showed more clonal expansion and lower generation probabilities than non-associated chains that were equally common. According to a later analysis, most CMV-associated TCR beta chains appeared to be HLA-restricted, and the HLA associations seemed to be driven largely by CMV exposure. A later genetic analysis associated a missense DCLRE1C variant with V-gene and J-gene trimming of TCR beta chains, and an independent cohort replicated the association. A few of the identified cytomegalovirus-associated TCR beta chains were confirmed in vitro to be specific for cytomegalovirus antigens. A later analysis associated about 17,000 TCR beta sequences with specific HLA alleles at a false discovery rate of 0.05. Correlated functional status among segregating V segments might be attributable to linkage disequilibrium, but an unknown experimental factor could not be ruled out. An earlier analysis of around 600 of the donors showed that most TCR beta V segments appeared in productive rearrangements either about 90% or about 30% of the time, which broadly matched IMGT annotations. Over 15 rarely observed V segments, including chromosome 9 orphons, were excluded from the earlier analysis of approximately 600 of the donors because counts were too low. According to a later analysis, TCR association rates differed among HLA loci, with DRB1 alleles showing the most associated TCRs and HLA-C alleles showing the fewest. A further reported finding was that TCR beta sequences accurately predicted the HLA-A and HLA-B alleles for most subjects in the first cohort. The study listed 150 to 200 TCR beta chains as associated with cytomegalovirus. When HLA alleles, especially DR and DQ, strongly co-occurred, TCR associations were difficult to assign to individual alleles. The only immune exposure information available for the cohort was CMV serostatus. Most TCR sequences were seen in very few donors, while some public TCRs were found in many individuals.

With respect to this clone: No antigen is known for it. It has no much larger one-base neighbor in the sample; base qualities were not kept.

The cohort was made up of 666 healthy bone marrow donors. At the time of sampling, every cohort member was nominally healthy, though immune exposures that went unrecorded were likely present. CMV serostatus was recorded as positive for 250 to 300 and negative for 352 of the 666 cohort members, whereas no CMV serostatus was recorded for the donor in question. A peripheral blood sample was provided by each donor, and peripheral blood mononuclear cells were used for TCR beta sequencing. Genomic DNA was extracted from the blood cell samples with the Qiagen DNeasy Blood Extraction Kit. Library preparation was by the immunoSEQ multiplex PCR assay. The multiplex PCR relied on a mix of 60 forward primers for TCR Vbeta segments and 13 reverse primers for TCR Jbeta segments. The CDR3 region of rearranged TCR beta genes was amplified from genomic DNA with a multiplex PCR assay. On the Illumina HiSeq System, the amplified TCR beta libraries were sequenced as 87-base-pair reads. As for how the authors treated the data: In a later analysis, tens of millions of unique TCR beta chains were counted across the approximately 640 repertoires, and some 10 million of these chains were shared by at least two donors. Raw reads were error-corrected and collapsed into unique sequences with a nearest-neighbor algorithm that merged closely related sequences to remove PCR and sequencing errors. To assign V, D and J gene segments, CDR3 sequences were aligned to IMGT reference sequences. For a sequence to be retained, a match of at least six nucleotides was required to both a V gene segment and a J gene segment. A rearrangement was called productive if the CDR3 had no stop codons and remained in frame with V and J, and every other rearrangement was called non-productive. Following IMGT convention, CDR3 was defined as the stretch from the second conserved V-encoded cysteine up to the conserved J-encoded phenylalanine. The earlier analysis of 550 to 650 of the donors excluded any sequence lacking an unambiguous match to a single V gene segment. In an earlier analysis of a few hundred of the donors, V segments were called functional above 56.7% productive rearrangements and were called segregating when the between-donor standard deviation exceeded 5%. A statistical classification framework was built to diagnose cytomegalovirus status from the catalog of TCR beta chain sequences. A later analysis assigned V and J genes by comparing TCR nucleotide sequences with IMGT/GENE-DB human TR gene sequences. A later analysis assigned CDR3 sequences and most-parsimonious VDJ recombination scenarios with the TCRdist pipeline. In a later analysis, every TCR beta chain was defined by the combination of its CDR3 amino acid sequence and its V-gene family, and reads without a unique V-gene family were dropped. To address suspected cross-contamination and a sequencing artifact, a later analysis removed some 620 highly shared, low-generation-probability nucleotide sequences. In a later analysis, a clonal expansion index was calculated for each public chain from normalized within-repertoire ranks of inferred template counts. A later analysis computed generation probabilities with a VDJ recombination model fitted to out-of-frame rearrangements, and checked the results against IGoR. In a later analysis, hypergeometric tests were used to score TCR-TCR, TCR-HLA and TCR-CMV co-occurrence, with a repertoire-size bias correction applied to TCR pairs. A later analysis estimated false discovery rates by permuting HLA or CMV assignments 20 times. In a later analysis, co-occurring TCRs were grouped using DBSCAN, with TCRdist sequence similarity added in when clustering inside HLA-allele-positive subsets. Repertoires with fewer than 30,000 or more than 120,000 public chains were left out of co-occurrence clustering, as were a handful of repertoires with anomalous nucleotide sharing. In its TCRdb copy, this immuneACCESS table keeps in-frame sequences only and misses some clones. Where compared with another copy, unresolved V genes explain less than half of these, and the others have no known cause. V and J calls and clone size follow that table, whereas D and trimming were derived from the DNA. Across this sample there are roughly 140,000 clones, with about three quarters seen only once. Approximately 15% of the sample rests with the top ten.

V is shortened by 4 bases, J by 5 bases, and the region joining them spans 14 bases. CDR1 and CDR2 were assigned from the germline V gene as SGHVS and FNYEAQ. Measured from the cysteine to the phenylalanine, the CDR3 is 14 residues long. Only the CDR3 DNA is retained, 42 bases long and in frame from the first base. The rearranged chain carries TRBV7-6 and TRBJ2-5; possibly the D gene is TRBD2, per 6 matching bases. This receptor was taken from a human donor in good health. Sequencing was performed on PBMCs. The bases are TGTGCCAGCAGCTGGGCTAGCGCCCGGGAGACCCAGTACTTC. Translated, it gives CASSWASARETQYF.